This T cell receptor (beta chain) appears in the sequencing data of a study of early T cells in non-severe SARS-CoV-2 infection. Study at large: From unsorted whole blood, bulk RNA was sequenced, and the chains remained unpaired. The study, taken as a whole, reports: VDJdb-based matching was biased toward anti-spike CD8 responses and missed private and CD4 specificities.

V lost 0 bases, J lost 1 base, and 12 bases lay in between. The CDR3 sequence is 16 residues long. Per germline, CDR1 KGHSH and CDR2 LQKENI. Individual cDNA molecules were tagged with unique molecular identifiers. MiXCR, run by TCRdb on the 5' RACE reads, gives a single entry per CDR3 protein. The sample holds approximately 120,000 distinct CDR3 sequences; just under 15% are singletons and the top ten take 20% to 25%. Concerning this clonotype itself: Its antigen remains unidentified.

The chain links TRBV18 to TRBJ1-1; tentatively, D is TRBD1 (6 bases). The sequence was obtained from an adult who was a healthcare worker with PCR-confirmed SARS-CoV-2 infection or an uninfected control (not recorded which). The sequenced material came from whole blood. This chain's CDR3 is CASSPPPTGSNTEAFF. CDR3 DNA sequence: TGTGCCAGCTCACCACCACCGACAGGTTCGAACACTGAAGCTTTCTTT.